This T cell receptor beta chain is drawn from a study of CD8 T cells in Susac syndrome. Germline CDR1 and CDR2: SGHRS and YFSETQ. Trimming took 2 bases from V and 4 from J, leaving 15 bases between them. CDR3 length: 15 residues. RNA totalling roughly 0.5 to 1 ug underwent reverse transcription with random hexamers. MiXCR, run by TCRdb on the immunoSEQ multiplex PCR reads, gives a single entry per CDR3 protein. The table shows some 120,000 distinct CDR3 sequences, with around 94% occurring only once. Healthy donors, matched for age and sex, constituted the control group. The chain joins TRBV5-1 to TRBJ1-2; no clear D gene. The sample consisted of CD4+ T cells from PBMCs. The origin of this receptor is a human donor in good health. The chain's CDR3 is CASSLGVTAAYGYTF. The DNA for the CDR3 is TGCGCCAGCAGCTTAGGAGTCACAGCCGCCTATGGCTACACCTTC. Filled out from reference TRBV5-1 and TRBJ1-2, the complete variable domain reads KAGVTQTPRYLIKTRGQQVTLSCSPISGHRSVSWYQQTPGQGLQFLFEYFSETQRNKGNFPGRFSGRQFSNSRSEMNVSTLELGDSALYLCASSLGVTAAYGYTFGSGTRLTVV.